This TCR beta chain was recorded in a study of radiotherapy plus CTLA-4 blockade in lung cancer. Study in general: Among patients, 15% to 20% showed objective responses, and about 31% had disease control.

Profiling relied on immunoSEQ multiplex PCR, and the TCRdb table lists in-frame clones only, not all of them. The table records about 120,000 clones, around 90% of them present only once. The CDR3 is 14 amino acids. Between the trimmed V and J ends, which lost 3 bases and 3 bases, there was a span of 11 bases. Germline CDR1 SNHLY, CDR2 FYNNEI. A word on this clone: Its antigen is undetermined.

Study-wide points: How blood T cell clones changed early, along with interferon-beta, reportedly forecast response best. In blood, after radiotherapy plus ipilimumab, tumor-derived TCR clones expanded.

Each patient with chemo-refractory metastatic non-small-cell lung cancer was treated with focal radiation plus CTLA-4 blockade using ipilimumab. The source was peripheral blood, collected from a patient treated with radiotherapy plus ipilimumab. The source of this sequence is a human donor with non-small cell lung cancer that progressed on radiotherapy plus ipilimumab. The V and J genes are TRBV2 and TRBJ1-2; D ambiguous. The CDR3 DNA reads as TGTGCCAGCAGTGACGCGATGGAATACTATGGCTACACCTTC. It encodes CASSDAMEYYGYTF.